This entry features one T cell receptor beta chain sequence. This sample was taken from a study of blood T cell repertoires in COVID-19. Study-wide context: PBMCs, B-cell-depleted T cells, or T cells provided the cDNA or gDNA that made up the material.

Per the authors' pipeline: Nucleated cell number was recorded as an estimate derived from reference gene primer amplification. Data came from immunoSEQ multiplex PCR; TCRdb stores just in-frame clones and leaves some out. The DNA was the basis for D and trimming; V, J and clone size are from that table. The sample has about 89,000 clones; more than 65% are singletons. The sample comprised peripheral blood. The source of this sequence is a man aged 65-85 years with COVID-19, enrolled during active disease.

CDR3 nucleotides: TGCGCCGCCAGGGGGGTTAATCAGGGCACTGAAGCTTTCTTT. It translates to CAARGVNQGTEAFF. The rearrangement links TRBV10-2 to TRBJ1-1, with 7 bases identical to TRBD1. Germline V gene data show CDR1 as WSHSY and CDR2 as SAAADI. This CDR3 spans 14 amino acids. V was pared by 11 bases and J by 4 bases, with 13 bases of the junction left unmatched.